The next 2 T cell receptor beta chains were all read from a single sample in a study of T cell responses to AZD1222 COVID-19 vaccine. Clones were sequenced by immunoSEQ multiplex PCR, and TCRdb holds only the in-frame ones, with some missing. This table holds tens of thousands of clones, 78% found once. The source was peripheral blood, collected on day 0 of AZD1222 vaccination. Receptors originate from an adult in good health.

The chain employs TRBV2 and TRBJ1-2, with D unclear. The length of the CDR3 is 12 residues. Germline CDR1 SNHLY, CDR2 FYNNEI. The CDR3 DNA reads TGTGTCACTACGAGGGAGAACTATGGCTACACCTTC. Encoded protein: CVTTRENYGYTF.

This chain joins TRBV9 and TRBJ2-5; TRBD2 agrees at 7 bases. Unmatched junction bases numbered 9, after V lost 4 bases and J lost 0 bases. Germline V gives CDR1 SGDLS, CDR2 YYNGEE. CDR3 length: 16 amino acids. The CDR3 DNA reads TGTGCCAGCAGCCCGTCTAGCGGATTCTACCAAGAGACCCAGTACTTC. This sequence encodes CASSPSSGFYQETQYF.